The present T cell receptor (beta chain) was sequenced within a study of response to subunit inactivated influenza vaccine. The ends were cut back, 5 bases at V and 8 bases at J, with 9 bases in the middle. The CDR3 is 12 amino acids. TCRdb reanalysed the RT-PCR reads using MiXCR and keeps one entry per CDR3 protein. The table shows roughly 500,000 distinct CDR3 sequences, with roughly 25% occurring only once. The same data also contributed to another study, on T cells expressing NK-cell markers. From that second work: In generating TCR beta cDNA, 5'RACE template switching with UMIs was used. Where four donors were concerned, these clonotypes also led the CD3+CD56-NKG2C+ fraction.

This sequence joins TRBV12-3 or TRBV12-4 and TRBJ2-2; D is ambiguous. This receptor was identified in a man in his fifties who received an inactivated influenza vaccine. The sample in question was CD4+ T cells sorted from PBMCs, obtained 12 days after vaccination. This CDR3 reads CASSRTGGELFF. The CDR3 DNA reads TGTGCCAGCAGTCGGACCGGGGGGGAGCTGTTTTTT.